These T cell receptor beta chains were read from a single sample in a study of shared clonotypes between healthy human individuals. Profiling relied on immunoSEQ multiplex PCR, and the TCRdb table lists in-frame clones only, not all of them. The repertoire consists of roughly 2,000,000 clones, with about 95% occurring once and the leading ten covering 1.2%. Sequencing used naive CD8+ T cells sorted from blood. The receptor source for this set is a man aged 18 to 30 in good health. The CDR3 runs from the conserved cysteine through the conserved F or W. A D gene is named only where the DNA matches it firmly. Clone sizes are given selectively: once, few, many, or a class where the clone is expanded.

J | V | D | size | DNA | CDR3
TRBJ2-7 | TRBV29-1 | - | - | TGCAGCGTGACCGCCGGCTACGAGCAGTACTTC | CSVTAGYEQYF
TRBJ1-4 | TRBV7-8 | - | once | TGTGCCAGCAGCTTACTTGGACCAACTAATGAAAAACTGTTTTTT | CASSLLGPTNEKLFF
TRBJ1-3 | TRBV11-1 | - | - | TGTGCCAGCAGCTTAGACCCTCCGGGACTGAGCCCTTCTGGAAACACCATATATTTT | CASSLDPPGLSPSGNTIYF
TRBJ2-1 | TRBV27 | - | - | TGTGCCAGCAGTTTACTTGCGGTGGTCGCCTACAATGAGCAGTTCTTC | CASSLLAVVAYNEQFF
TRBJ2-5 | TRBV19 | TRBD2 | - | TGTGCCAGTAGTATTTTTTCTCTAGCGGGGCAAGAGACCCAGTACTTC | CASSIFSLAGQETQYF
TRBJ2-7 | TRBV7-6 | TRBD1 | - | TGTGCCAGCAGCGCCCTGGACAGGAGAAGCTCCTACGAGCAGTACTTC | CASSALDRRSSYEQYF
TRBJ2-2 | TRBV15 | - | - | TGTGCCACCAGTATAGAGAAGGGGCTCGGGGAGCTGTTTTTT | CATSIEKGLGELFF
TRBJ2-7 | TRBV27 | TRBD1 | - | TGTGCCAGCAGTTCCCGGGACAGAAGCTACGAGCAGTACTTC | CASSSRDRSYEQYF
TRBJ2-7 | TRBV9 | TRBD2 | once | TGTGCCAGCAGCCCCTCTAGCGGACGCGAGCAGTACTTC | CASSPSSGREQYF
TRBJ2-3 | TRBV30 | - | - | TGTGCCTGGAGTGGAGGTATCAGCACAGATACGCAGTATTTT | CAWSGGISTDTQYF
TRBJ2-7 | TRBV2 | - | once | TGTGCCAGCAGTGAAATAGACAGATCCTACGAGCAGTACTTC | CASSEIDRSYEQYF
TRBJ2-7 | TRBV10-3 | TRBD2 | - | TGTGCCATCAGTGACGCAACCGGGACTAGCGGGAGTATCTACGAGCAGTACTTC | CAISDATGTSGSIYEQYF